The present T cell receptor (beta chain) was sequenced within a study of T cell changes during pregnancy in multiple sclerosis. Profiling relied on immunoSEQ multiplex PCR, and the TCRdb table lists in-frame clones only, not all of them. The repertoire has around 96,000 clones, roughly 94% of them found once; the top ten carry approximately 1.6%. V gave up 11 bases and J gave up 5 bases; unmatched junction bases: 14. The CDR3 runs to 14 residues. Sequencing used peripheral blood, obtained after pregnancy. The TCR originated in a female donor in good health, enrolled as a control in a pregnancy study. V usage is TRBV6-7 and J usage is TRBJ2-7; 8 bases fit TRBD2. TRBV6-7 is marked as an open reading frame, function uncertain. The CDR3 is CAARVQAGDHEQYF. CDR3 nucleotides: TGTGCCGCCAGGGTTCAAGCGGGAGATCACGAGCAGTACTTC.